This is a list of T cell receptor beta chains from one sample in a study of CD8 T cells in ankylosing spondylitis. MiXCR was run by TCRdb on the 5' RACE reads, yielding one entry per CDR3 protein. The sample yields 80,000 to 90,000 distinct CDR3 sequences, around 25% seen once. Sequences were obtained from blood, either unsorted or a sorted T cell fraction (not recorded which). The receptors stem from a male donor with ankylosing spondylitis or in good health (not recorded which). Both conserved end residues are part of each CDR3. The order of the fields is J gene, clone size, D gene, V gene, CDR3 protein, CDR3 DNA. The D gene is left open where the match is weak. Clone size is stated in some rows and not others, as once, few, many or a class when expanded.

TRBJ2-6	few	TRBD1	TRBV18	CASSPGQGAGANVLTF	TGTGCCAGCTCACCGGGACAGGGGGCTGGGGCCAACGTCCTGACTTTC
TRBJ1-5	few	TRBD1	TRBV19	CASSPRDSHQPQHF	TGTGCCAGTAGTCCCCGGGACAGCCATCAGCCCCAGCATTTT
TRBJ2-1	few	-	TRBV5-5	CASSYRLQDNEQFF	TGTGCCAGCAGCTATCGGTTACAAGACAATGAGCAGTTCTTC
TRBJ2-5	-	TRBD2	TRBV12-3/TRBV12-4	CASSFTSGGGETQYF	TGTGCCAGCAGTTTTACTAGCGGGGGAGGAGAGACCCAGTACTTC
TRBJ2-2	few	-	TRBV15	CATEEGGELFF	TGTGCCACTGAAGAGGGCGGGGAGCTGTTTTTT
TRBJ2-3	few	-	TRBV20-1	CSATFTDTQYF	TGCAGTGCCACGTTCACAGATACGCAGTATTTT
TRBJ2-3	-	-	TRBV7-2	CASSFWGPEDTDTQYF	TGTGCCAGCAGCTTCTGGGGGCCCGAAGACACAGATACGCAGTATTTT
TRBJ2-5	-	TRBD1	TRBV28	CASSYRDRGETQYF	TGTGCCAGCAGCTACCGGGACAGGGGAGAGACCCAGTACTTC
TRBJ2-7	-	-	TRBV6-5	CASSYSKGFTYEQYF	TGTGCCAGCAGTTACTCGAAGGGGTTTACCTACGAGCAGTACTTC
TRBJ2-7	-	TRBD2	TRBV20-1	CSARDAVRAGDYEQYF	TGCAGTGCTAGAGACGCAGTGAGAGCGGGAGATTACGAGCAGTACTTC
TRBJ2-7	-	-	TRBV15	CATSIEGGSGSYEQYF	TGTGCCACCAGCATTGAGGGGGGGAGCGGCTCCTACGAGCAGTACTTC
TRBJ2-5	few	TRBD2	TRBV7-9	CASSTISGGVKETQYF	TGTGCCAGCAGCACGATATCGGGGGGAGTAAAAGAGACCCAGTACTTC
TRBJ1-1	-	TRBD1	TRBV5-1	CASSLAWGTVNTEAFF	TGCGCCAGCAGCTTGGCCTGGGGGACAGTGAACACTGAAGCTTTCTTT
TRBJ2-5	-	TRBD2	TRBV7-2	CASSNGLAKETQYF	TGTGCCAGCAGCAACGGACTAGCGAAAGAGACCCAGTACTTC
TRBJ1-1	many	TRBD1	TRBV5-1	CASSVGGMDTEAFF	TGCGCCAGCAGCGTAGGGGGCATGGACACTGAAGCTTTCTTT
TRBJ2-1	-	TRBD2	TRBV7-2	CASSLVGIGGASYEQFF	TGTGCCAGCAGCTTAGTTGGAATCGGGGGGGCCAGCTATGAGCAGTTCTTC
TRBJ1-2	few	-	TRBV12-3/TRBV12-4	CASSPGPEGGYTF	TGTGCCAGCAGTCCCGGACCTGAAGGGGGCTACACCTTC
TRBJ2-2	-	-	TRBV7-8	CASSVRGPTMNTGELFF	TGTGCCAGCAGCGTCAGGGGTCCTACCATGAACACCGGGGAGCTGTTTTTT
TRBJ1-2	-	-	TRBV27	CASSSTGTFGGYTF	TGTGCCAGCAGTTCGACAGGAACCTTTGGCGGCTACACCTTC
TRBJ2-1	few	TRBD1	TRBV20-1	CSAVPLGQGGNEQFF	TGCAGTGCCGTTCCTTTGGGACAGGGAGGTAATGAGCAGTTCTTC
TRBJ2-2	-	-	TRBV2	CASSDSTVGMGRLFF	TGTGCCAGCAGTGACTCGACAGTCGGAATGGGTCGGCTGTTTTTT
TRBJ2-7	-	-	TRBV7-2	CASSPGTFYEQYF	TGTGCCAGCAGCCCCGGGACCTTCTACGAGCAGTACTTC